This T cell receptor (beta chain) appears in the sequencing data of a study of shared clonotypes between healthy human individuals. Study at large: Each donor's CD8 memory used one plate, CD8 naive two, each CD4 subset three.

Assay: immunoSEQ multiplex PCR; the TCRdb copy retains only in-frame clones and omits some. Here the sample spans 550,000 to 850,000 clones, around 67% being singletons. The healthy adult donors were HIV-negative and reported no recent acute infections or vaccinations. Germline CDR1 MDHEN, CDR2 SYDVKM. The CDR3 is made up of 14 amino acids. V was trimmed by 6 bases and J by 2 bases, leaving 13 bases between them. The source of this sequence is a woman aged 25 to 45 in good health. The sequenced material came from memory CD4+ T cells sorted from blood. As to subset: CD45RA-negative fraction. The rearrangement uses TRBV28 and TRBJ1-2, with D maybe TRBD1 (6 bases). The CDR3 DNA reads as TGTGCCAGCAGCCCAGGGGACTTCAACTATGGCTACACCTTC. It translates to CASSPGDFNYGYTF.